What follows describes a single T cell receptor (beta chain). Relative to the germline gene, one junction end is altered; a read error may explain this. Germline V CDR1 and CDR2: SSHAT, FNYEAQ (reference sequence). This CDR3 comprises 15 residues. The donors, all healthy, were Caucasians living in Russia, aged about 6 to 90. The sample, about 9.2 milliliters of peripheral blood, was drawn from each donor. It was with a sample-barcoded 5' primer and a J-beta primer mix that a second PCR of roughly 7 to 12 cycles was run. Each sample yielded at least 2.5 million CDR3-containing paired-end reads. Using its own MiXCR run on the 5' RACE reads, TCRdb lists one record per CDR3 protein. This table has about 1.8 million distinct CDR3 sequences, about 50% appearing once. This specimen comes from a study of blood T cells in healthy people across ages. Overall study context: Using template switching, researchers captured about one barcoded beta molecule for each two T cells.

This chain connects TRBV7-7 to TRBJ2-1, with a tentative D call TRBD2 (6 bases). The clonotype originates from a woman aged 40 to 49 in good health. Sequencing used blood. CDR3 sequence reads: CASSLGGPGNNEQFF. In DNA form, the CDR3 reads TGTGCTAGCAGCTTAGGAGGGCCGGGGAACAATGAGCAGTTCTTC.